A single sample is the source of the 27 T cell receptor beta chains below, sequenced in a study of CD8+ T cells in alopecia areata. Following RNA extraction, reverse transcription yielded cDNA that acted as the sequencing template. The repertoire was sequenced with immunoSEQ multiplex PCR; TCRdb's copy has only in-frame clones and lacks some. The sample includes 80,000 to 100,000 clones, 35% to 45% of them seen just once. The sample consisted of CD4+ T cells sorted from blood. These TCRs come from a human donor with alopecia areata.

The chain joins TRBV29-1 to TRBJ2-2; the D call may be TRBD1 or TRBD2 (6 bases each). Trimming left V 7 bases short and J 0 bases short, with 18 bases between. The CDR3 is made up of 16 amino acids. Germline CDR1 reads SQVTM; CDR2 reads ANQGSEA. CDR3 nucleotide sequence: TGCAGCGCTAAAACAGGGACTGTCGCGAACACCGGGGAGCTGTTTTTT. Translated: CSAKTGTVANTGELFF.

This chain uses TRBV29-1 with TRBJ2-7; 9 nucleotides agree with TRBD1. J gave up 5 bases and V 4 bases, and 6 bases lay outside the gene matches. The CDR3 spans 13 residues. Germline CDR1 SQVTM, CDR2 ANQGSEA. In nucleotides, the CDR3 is TGCAGCGTTGGGAAGGGACAGGGCCACGAGCAGTACTTC. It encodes CSVGKGQGHEQYF.

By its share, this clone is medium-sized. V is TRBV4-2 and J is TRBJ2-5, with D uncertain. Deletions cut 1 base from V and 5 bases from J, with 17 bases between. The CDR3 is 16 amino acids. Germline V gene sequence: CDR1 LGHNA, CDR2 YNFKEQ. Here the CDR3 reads CASSQGEVRSGETQYF. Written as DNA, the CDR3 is TGTGCCAGCAGCCAAGGAGAGGTGCGGAGTGGCGAGACCCAGTACTTC.

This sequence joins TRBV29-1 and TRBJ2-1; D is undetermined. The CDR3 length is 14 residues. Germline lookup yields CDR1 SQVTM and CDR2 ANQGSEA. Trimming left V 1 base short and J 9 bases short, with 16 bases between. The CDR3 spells CSVEVGFGVFEQFF. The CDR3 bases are TGCAGCGTTGAAGTTGGGTTTGGGGTTTTTGAGCAGTTCTTC.

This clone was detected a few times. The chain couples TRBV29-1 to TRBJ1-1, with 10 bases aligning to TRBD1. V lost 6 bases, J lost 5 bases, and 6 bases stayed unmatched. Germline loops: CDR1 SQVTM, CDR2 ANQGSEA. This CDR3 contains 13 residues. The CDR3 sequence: CSVGTGVETEAFF. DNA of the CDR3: TGCAGCGTGGGGACAGGGGTGGAAACTGAAGCTTTCTTT.

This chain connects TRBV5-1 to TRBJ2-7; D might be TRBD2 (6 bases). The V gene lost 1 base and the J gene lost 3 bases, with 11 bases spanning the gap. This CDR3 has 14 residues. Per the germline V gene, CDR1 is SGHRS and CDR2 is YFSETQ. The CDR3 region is CASSLIVADYEQYF. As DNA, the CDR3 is TGCGCCAGCAGCTTGATCGTAGCGGACTACGAGCAGTACTTC.

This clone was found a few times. The CDR3 sequence is CASSPVLAGGSYNEQFF. CDR3 nucleotides: TGCGCCAGCAGCCCAGTTCTAGCGGGGGGCTCCTACAATGAGCAGTTCTTC. The V and J genes are TRBV4-3 and TRBJ2-1, with TRBD2 identical over 11 bases. The germline gives CDR1 LGHNA, CDR2 YSLEER. The CDR3 consists of 17 residues. V gave up 4 bases and J gave up 0 bases; unmatched junction bases: 5.

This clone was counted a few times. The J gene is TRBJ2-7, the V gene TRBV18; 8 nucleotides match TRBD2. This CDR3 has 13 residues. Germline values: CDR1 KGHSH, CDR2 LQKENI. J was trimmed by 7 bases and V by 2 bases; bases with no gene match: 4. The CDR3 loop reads CASSPVGGREQYF. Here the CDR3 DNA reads TGTGCCAGCTCACCAGTCGGCGGGAGGGAGCAGTACTTC.

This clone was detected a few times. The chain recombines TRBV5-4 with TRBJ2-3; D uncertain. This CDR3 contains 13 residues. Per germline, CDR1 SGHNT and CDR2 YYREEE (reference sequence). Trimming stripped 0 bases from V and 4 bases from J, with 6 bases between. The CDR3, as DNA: TGTGCCAGCAGCTTGGGTTTGGCAGATACGCAGTATTTT. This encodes CASSLGLADTQYF. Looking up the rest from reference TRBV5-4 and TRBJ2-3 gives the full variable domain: ETGVTQSPTHLIKTRGQQVTLRCSSQSGHNTVSWYQQALGQGPQFIFQYYREEENGRGNFPPRFSGLQFPNYSSELNVNALELDDSALYLCASSLGLADTQYFGPGTRLTVL.

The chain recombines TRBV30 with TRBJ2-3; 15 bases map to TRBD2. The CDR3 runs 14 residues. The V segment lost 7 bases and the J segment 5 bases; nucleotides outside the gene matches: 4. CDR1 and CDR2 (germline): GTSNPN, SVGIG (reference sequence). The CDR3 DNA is TGTGCCTACCGGACTAGCGGGAGGGTAGATACGCAGTATTTT. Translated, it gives CAYRTSGRVDTQYF.

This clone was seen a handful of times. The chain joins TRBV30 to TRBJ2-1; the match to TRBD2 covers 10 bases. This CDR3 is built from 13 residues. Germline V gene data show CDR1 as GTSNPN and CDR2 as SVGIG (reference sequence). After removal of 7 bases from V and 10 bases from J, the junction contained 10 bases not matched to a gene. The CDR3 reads CASWAASGGEQFF. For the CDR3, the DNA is TGTGCCTCTTGGGCGGCTAGCGGGGGCGAGCAGTTCTTC.

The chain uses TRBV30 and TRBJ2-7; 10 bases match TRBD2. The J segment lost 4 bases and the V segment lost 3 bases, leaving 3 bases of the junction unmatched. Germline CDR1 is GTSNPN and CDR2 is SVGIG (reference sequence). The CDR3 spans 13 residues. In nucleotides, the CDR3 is TGTGCCTGGAGGGCTAGCGGGAGATACGAGCAGTACTTC. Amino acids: CAWRASGRYEQYF.

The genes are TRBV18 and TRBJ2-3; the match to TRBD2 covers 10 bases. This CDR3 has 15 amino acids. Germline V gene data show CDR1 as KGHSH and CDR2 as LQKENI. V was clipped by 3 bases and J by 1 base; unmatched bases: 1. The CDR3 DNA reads TGTGCCAGCTCACCCGGGACTAGCGGCACAGATACGCAGTATTTT. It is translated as CASSPGTSGTDTQYF. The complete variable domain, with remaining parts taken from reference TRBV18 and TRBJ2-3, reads NAGVMQNPRHLVRRRGQEARLRCSPMKGHSHVYWYRQLPEEGLKFMVYLQKENIIDESGMPKERFSAEFPKEGPSILRIQQVVRGDSAAYFCASSPGTSGTDTQYFGPGTRLTVL.

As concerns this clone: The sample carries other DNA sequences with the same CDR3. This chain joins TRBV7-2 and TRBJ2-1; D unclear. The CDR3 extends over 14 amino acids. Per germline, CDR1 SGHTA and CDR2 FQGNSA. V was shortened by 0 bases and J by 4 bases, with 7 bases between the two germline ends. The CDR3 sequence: CASSLAGSYNEQFF. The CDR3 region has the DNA TGTGCCAGCAGCTTAGCGGGCTCGTACAATGAGCAGTTCTTC.

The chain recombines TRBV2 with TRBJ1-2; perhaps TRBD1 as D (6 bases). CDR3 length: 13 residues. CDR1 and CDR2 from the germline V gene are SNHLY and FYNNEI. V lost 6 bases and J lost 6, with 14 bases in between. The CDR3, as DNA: TGTGCCAGCAGGAACAGGGCTACACATGGCTACACCTTC. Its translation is CASRNRATHGYTF.

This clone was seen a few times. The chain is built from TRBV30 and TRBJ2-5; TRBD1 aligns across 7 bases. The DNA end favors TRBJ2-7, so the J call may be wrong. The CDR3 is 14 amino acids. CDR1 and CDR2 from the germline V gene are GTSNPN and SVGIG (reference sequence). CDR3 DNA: TGTGCCTGGAGTGTACCGGACAGGTTCTACGAGCAGTACTTC. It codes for CAWSVPDRFYEQYF.

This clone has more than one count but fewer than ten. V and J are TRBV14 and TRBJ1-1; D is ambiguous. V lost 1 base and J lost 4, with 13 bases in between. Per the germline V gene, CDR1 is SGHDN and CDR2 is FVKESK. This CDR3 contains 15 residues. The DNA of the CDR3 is TGTGCCAGCAGCCAAGCTCTTTTGGGAATCACTGAAGCTTTCTTT. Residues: CASSQALLGITEAFF.

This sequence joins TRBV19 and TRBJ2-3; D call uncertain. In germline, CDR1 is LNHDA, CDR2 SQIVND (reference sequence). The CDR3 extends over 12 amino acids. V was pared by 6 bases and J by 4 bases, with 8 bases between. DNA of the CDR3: TGTGCCAGTAGGGATCAATCAGATACGCAGTATTTT. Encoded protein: CASRDQSDTQYF.

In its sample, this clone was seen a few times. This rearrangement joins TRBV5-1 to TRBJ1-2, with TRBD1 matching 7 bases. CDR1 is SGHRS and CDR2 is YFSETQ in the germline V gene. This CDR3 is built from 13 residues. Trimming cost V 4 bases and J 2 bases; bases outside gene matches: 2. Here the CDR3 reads CASSMDRNYGYTF. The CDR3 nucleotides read TGCGCCAGCAGCATGGACAGGAACTATGGCTACACCTTC.

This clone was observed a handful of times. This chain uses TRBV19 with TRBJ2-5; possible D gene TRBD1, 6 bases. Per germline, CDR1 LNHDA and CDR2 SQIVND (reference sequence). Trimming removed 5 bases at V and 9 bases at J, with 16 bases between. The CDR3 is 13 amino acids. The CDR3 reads CASSSGQQVPQYF. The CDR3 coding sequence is TGTGCCAGTAGTTCCGGACAGCAGGTCCCCCAGTACTTC.

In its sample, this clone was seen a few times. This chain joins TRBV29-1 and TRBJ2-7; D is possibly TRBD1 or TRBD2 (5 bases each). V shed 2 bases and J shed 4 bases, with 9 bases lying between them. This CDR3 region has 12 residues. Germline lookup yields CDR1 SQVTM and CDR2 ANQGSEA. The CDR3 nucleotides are TGCAGCGTTGAACTAGCAGGGTACGAGCAGTACTTC. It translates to CSVELAGYEQYF.

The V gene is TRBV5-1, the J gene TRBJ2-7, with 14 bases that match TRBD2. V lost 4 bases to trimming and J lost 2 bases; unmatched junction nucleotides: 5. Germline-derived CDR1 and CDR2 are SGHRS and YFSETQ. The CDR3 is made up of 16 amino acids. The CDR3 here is CASSGGLAGGPYEQYF. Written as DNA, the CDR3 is TGCGCCAGCAGCGGAGGACTAGCGGGGGGCCCCTACGAGCAGTACTTC.

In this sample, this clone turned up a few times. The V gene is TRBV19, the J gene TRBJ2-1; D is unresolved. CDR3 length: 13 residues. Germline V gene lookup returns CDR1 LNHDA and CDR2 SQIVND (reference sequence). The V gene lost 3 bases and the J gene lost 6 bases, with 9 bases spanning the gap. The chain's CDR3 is CASSISSANEQFF. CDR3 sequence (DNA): TGTGCCAGTAGTATTAGTTCAGCCAATGAGCAGTTCTTC.

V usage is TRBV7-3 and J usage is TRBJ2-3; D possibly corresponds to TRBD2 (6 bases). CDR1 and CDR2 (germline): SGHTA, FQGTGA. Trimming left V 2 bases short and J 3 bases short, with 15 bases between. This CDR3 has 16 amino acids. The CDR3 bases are TGTGCCAGCAGCTTACGCGGGGCCAGTCGGACAGATACGCAGTATTTT. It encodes CASSLRGASRTDTQYF.

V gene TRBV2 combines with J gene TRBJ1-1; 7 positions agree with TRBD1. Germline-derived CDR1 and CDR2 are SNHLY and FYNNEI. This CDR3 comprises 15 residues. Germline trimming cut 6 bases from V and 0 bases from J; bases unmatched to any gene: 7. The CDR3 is CASSPTGKLNTEAFF. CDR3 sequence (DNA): TGTGCCAGCAGCCCGACAGGGAAGCTGAACACTGAAGCTTTCTTT. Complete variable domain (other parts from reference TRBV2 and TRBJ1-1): EPEVTQTPSHQVTQMGQEVILRCVPISNHLYFYWYRQILGQKVEFLVSFYNNEISEKSEIFDDQFSVERPDGSNFTLKIRSTKLEDSAMYFCASSPTGKLNTEAFFGQGTRLTVV.

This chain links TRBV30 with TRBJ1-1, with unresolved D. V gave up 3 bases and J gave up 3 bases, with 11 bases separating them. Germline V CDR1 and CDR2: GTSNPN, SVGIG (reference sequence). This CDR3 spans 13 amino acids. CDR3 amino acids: CAWSGNPYTEAFF. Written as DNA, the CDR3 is TGTGCCTGGAGCGGTAATCCCTACACTGAAGCTTTCTTT. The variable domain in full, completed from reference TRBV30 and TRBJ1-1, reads SQTIHQWPATLVQPVGSPLSLECTVEGTSNPNLYWYRQAAGRGLQLLFYSVGIGQISSEVPQNLSASRPQDRQFILSSKKLLLSDSGFYLCAWSGNPYTEAFFGQGTRLTVV.

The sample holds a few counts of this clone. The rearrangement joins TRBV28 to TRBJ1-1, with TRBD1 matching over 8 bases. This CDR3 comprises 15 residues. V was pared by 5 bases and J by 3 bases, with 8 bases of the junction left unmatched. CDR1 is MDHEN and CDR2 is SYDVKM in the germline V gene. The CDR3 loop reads CASSRQGIRDTEAFF. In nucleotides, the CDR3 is TGTGCCAGCAGTCGACAGGGGATAAGGGACACTGAAGCTTTCTTT.